This T cell receptor (beta chain) was identified during a study of graft-versus-host responses after intestinal transplantation. The CDR3 is made up of 15 amino acids. Germline trimming cut 0 bases from V and 3 bases from J; bases unmatched to any gene: 3. CDR1 and CDR2 from the germline V gene are MGHDK and SYGVNS. Notes on this clone: No antigen is known for it.

TCRdb's table, derived via immunoSEQ multiplex PCR, lists solely in-frame clones and lacks some. This sample yields over 80,000 clones, of which 91% are seen a single time; approximately 0.18% belongs to the top ten. The sequencing used unstimulated CD4+ T cells sorted from spleen or lymph node cells, collected before transplant. The chain carries TRBV25-1 and TRBJ2-7; 9 bases fit TRBD2. The clonotype was recovered from a human donor who was the organ donor for an intestinal transplant. The CDR3 here is CASSEYALAGYEQYF. The CDR3 nucleotides read TGTGCCAGCAGTGAATATGCACTAGCGGGCTACGAGCAGTACTTC.